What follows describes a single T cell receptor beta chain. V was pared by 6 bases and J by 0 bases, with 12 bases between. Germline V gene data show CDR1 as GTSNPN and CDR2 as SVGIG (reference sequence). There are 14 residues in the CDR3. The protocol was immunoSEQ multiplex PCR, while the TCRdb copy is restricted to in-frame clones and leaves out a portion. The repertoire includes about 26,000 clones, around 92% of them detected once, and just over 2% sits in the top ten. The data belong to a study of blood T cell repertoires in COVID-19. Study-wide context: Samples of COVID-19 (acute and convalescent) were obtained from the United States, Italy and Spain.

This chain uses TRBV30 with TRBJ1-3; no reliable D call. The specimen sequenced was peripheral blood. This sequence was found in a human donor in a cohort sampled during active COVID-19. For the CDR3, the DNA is TGTGCCTGTCATAGAAGTAACTCTGGAAACACCATATATTTT. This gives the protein CACHRSNSGNTIYF.